The clone carrying this TCR beta chain has a handful of counts. The data stem from a study of OX40 agonist ivuxolimab in advanced cancers. Study-wide context: Patients treated during dose escalation were battling hepatocellular carcinoma, melanoma, renal cell or head and neck cancer. Treatment received earlier with anti-PD-1, anti-PD-L1 or anti-CTLA-4 agents was allowed, and approximately 40% had some. Partial responses were achieved by three patients, one with hepatocellular carcinoma and two with cutaneous melanoma.

The data were produced by immunoSEQ multiplex PCR, yet TCRdb's version contains in-frame clones alone and is incomplete. The data show under 150,000 clones, roughly nine tenths seen once. Germline assignment: CDR1 LNHDA and CDR2 SQIVND (reference sequence). Trimming took 5 bases from V and 2 from J, leaving 3 bases between them. The CDR3 runs 11 residues. The sample was CD4+ or CD8+ T cells sorted from blood, taken in a trial of the OX40 agonist ivuxolimab. The chain has TRBV19 and TRBJ1-2; no definite D call. The clonotype comes from an adult with an advanced solid tumor such as melanoma, head and neck, liver or kidney cancer. The CDR3 DNA sequence: TGTGCCAGTAGTCTCAACTATGGCTACACCTTC. Translated, it gives CASSLNYGYTF.